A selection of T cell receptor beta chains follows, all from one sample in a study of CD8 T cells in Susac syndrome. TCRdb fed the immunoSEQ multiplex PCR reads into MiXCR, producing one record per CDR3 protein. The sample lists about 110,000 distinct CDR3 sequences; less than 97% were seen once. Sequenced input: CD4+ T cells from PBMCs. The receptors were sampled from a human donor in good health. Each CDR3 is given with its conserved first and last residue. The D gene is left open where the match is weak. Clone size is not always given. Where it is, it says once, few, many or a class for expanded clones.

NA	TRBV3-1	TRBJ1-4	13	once	TGTGCCAGCAGCCACGCAGGGGATGAAAAACTGTTTTTT	CASSHAGDEKLFF
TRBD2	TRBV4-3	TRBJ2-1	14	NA	TGCGCCAGCAGCCACGGACTAGCGGCCAATGAGCAGTTCTTC	CASSHGLAANEQFF
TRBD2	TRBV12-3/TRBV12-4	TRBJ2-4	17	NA	TGTGCCAGCAGTCGGACTAGCGGAGGGGGAGCCAAAAACATTCAGTACTTC	CASSRTSGGGAKNIQYF
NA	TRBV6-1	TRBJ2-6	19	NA	TGTGCCAGCAGCTTCATCTCCCCGGGAAAAGGGTCTGGGGCCAACGTCCTGACTTTC	CASSFISPGKGSGANVLTF
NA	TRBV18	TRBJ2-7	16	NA	TGTGCCAGCTCACCCCCGCTTGGTGCAGGGCCCTACGAGCAGTACTTC	CASSPPLGAGPYEQYF
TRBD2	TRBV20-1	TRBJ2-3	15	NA	TGCAGTGCTAGTTCTAGCGGGGAAGGGGAAGATACGCAGTATTTT	CSASSSGEGEDTQYF
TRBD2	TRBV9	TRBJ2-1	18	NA	TGTGCCAGCAGCGATGGGACTAGCGGGGGCCTGGCCTACAATGAGCAGTTCTTC	CASSDGTSGGLAYNEQFF
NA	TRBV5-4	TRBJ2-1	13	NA	TGTGCCAGCAGCTTGGACAGGGAGGATGAGCAGTTCTTC	CASSLDREDEQFF
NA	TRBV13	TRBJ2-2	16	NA	TGTGCCAGCACCCTCCGGTGGCAGGGGCACACCGGGGAGCTGTTTTTT	CASTLRWQGHTGELFF
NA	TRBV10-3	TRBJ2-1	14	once	TGTGCCATCAGTGAGCTTCTACAAGGCAATGAGCAGTTCTTC	CAISELLQGNEQFF
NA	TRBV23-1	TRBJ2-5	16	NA	TGCGCCAGCAAAGAAGGACTCCCCAAGGCCCAAGAGACCCAGTACTTC	CASKEGLPKAQETQYF
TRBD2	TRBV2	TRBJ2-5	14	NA	TGTGCCAGCAGTGTGTCTAGCGGGAGAGAGACCCAGTACTTC	CASSVSSGRETQYF
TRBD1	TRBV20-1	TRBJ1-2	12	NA	TGCAGTGCTAGGGACAGGAAAGGTGGCTACACCTTC	CSARDRKGGYTF
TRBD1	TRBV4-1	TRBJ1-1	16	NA	TGCGCCAGCAGCCAACTTATGGACAGGGTTGGCACTGAAGCTTTCTTT	CASSQLMDRVGTEAFF
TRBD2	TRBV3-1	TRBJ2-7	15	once	TGTGCCAGCAGCCGTACTAGCGGGGACTCCTACGAGCAGTACTTC	CASSRTSGDSYEQYF
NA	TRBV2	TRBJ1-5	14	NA	TGTGCCAGCAGTGAAGAGGGGGGCAATCAGCCCCAGCATTTT	CASSEEGGNQPQHF
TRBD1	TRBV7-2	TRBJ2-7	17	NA	TGTGCCAGCAGCTTAAGTACTCCCGGACAGGGCTTCTACGAGCAGTACTTC	CASSLSTPGQGFYEQYF
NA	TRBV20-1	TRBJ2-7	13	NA	TGCAGTGCTAGAAATCCTGCGTCCTACGAGCAGTACTTC	CSARNPASYEQYF
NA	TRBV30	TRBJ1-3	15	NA	TGTGCCTGGAGTCGGGCGGTCAGATCTGGAAACACCATATATTTT	CAWSRAVRSGNTIYF
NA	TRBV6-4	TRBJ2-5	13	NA	TGTGCCAGCAGTGAGACCCCCTGGGAGACCCAGTACTTC	CASSETPWETQYF
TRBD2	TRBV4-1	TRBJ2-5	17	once	TGCGCCAGCAGCCGAACTACCGGGACTAGCATACAAGAGACCCAGTACTTC	CASSRTTGTSIQETQYF
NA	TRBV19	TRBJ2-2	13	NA	TGTGCCAGTAGTACCGAATTAACCGGGGAGCTGTTTTTT	CASSTELTGELFF
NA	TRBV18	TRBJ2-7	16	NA	TGTGCCAGCTCCCTAACCGGCGTCACAGAGGGATGGGAGCAGTACTTC	CASSLTGVTEGWEQYF
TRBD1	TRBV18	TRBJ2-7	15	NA	TGTGCCAGCTCACCAATAGGAAGGGGGCAAGACGAGCAGTACTTC	CASSPIGRGQDEQYF
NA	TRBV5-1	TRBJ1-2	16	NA	TGCGCCAGCAGCTTGGCGATCGGGAAAGCTAACTATGGCTACACCTTC	CASSLAIGKANYGYTF
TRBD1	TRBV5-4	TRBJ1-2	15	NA	TGTGCCAGCAGCTTGCAGTCTGCCAGGGGGAGCTTCTACACCTTC	CASSLQSARGSFYTF
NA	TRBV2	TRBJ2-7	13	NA	TGTGCCAGCAGATCCCGGACGGGGTACGAGCAGTACTTC	CASRSRTGYEQYF
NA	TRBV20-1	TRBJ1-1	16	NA	TGCAGTGCTCGCGAGACCTACAGGAGAGGAAACACTGAAGCTTTCTTT	CSARETYRRGNTEAFF
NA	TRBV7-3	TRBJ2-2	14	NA	TGTGCCAGCAGCTTAGCACTCTACACCGGGGAGCTGTTTTTT	CASSLALYTGELFF
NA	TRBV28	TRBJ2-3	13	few	TGTGCCAGTAGACTAGGCGGCACAGATACGCAGTATTTT	CASRLGGTDTQYF
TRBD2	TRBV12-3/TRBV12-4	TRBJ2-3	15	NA	TGTGCCAGCAGTTTAGGTACAGCGGGAAGAGATACGCAGTATTTT	CASSLGTAGRDTQYF
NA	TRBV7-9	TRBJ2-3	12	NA	TGTGCCAGCAGCCGGGCCACAGATACGCAGTATTTT	CASSRATDTQYF
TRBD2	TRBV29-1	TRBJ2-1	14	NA	TGCAGCGTTGAGTTAGCGGGGAGTTACAATGAGCAGTTCTTC	CSVELAGSYNEQFF
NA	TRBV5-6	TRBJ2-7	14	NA	TGTGCCAGCAGCTTGCTTGGGGGTACGTACGAGCAGTACTTC	CASSLLGGTYEQYF
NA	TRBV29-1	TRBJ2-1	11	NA	TGCAGCGTAGCAGAGCGCAATGAGCAGTTCTTC	CSVAERNEQFF
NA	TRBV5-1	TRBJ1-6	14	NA	TGCGCCAGCAGCTTGGAGGGGTCAAGTTCACCCCTCCACTTT	CASSLEGSSSPLHF
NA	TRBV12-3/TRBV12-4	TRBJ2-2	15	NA	TGTGCCAGCAACCCTCAGGGGCACGGCACCGGGGAGCTGTTTTTT	CASNPQGHGTGELFF
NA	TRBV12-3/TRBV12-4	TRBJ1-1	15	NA	TGTGCCAGCAGTCCTACAGGGTCCGGCTACCCGGGTGGTTTCTTT	CASSPTGSGYPGGFF
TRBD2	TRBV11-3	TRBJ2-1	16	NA	TGTGCCAGCAGCTTAGCGGGGACTAGCTACTACAATGAGCAGTTCTTC	CASSLAGTSYYNEQFF
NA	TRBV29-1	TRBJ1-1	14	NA	TGCAGCGCCCTAACGAAGACATGGAACACTGAAGCTTTCTTT	CSALTKTWNTEAFF
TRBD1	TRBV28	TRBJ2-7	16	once	TGTGCCAGCAGTCTCCCCCGGACAGGGGCCGTCTACGAGCAGTACTTC	CASSLPRTGAVYEQYF
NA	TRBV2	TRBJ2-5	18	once	TGTGCCAGCAGTGATGGGAGTTTTGGGCAGCTCGGCGGAGAGACCCAGTACTTC	CASSDGSFGQLGGETQYF
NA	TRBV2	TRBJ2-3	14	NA	TGTGCCAGCAGTGAAGTAAGGGGCACAGATACGCAGTATTTT	CASSEVRGTDTQYF
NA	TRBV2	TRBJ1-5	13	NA	TGTGCCAGCAGTGAACAGGGAGTCCAGCCCCAGCATTTT	CASSEQGVQPQHF
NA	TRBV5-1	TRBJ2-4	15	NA	TGCGCCAGCAGCGTAGCCGGGCCGCTAAATAACATTCAGTACTTC	CASSVAGPLNNIQYF
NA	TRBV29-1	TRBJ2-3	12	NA	TGCAGCGTTAAACTGAGCACAGATACGCAGTATTTT	CSVKLSTDTQYF
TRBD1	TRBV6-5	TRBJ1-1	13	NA	TGTGCCAGCAAATTAAGACAGGGTGGTGAAGCTTTCTTT	CASKLRQGGEAFF
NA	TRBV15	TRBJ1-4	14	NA	TGTGCCACCAGCCAGCGGGCGGGCTCGAGGAAACTGTTTTTT	CATSQRAGSRKLFF
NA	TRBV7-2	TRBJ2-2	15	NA	TGTGCCAGCAGCTTCCGCAGGGCCGACACCGGGGAGCTGTTTTTT	CASSFRRADTGELFF
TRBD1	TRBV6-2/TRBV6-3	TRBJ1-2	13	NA	TGTGCCAGCAGTAATTCGGGACAGGCCGTTCACACCTTC	CASSNSGQAVHTF
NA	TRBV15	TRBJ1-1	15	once	TGTGCCACCAGCAGAGATCAGGGCCCGAACACTGAAGCTTTCTTT	CATSRDQGPNTEAFF